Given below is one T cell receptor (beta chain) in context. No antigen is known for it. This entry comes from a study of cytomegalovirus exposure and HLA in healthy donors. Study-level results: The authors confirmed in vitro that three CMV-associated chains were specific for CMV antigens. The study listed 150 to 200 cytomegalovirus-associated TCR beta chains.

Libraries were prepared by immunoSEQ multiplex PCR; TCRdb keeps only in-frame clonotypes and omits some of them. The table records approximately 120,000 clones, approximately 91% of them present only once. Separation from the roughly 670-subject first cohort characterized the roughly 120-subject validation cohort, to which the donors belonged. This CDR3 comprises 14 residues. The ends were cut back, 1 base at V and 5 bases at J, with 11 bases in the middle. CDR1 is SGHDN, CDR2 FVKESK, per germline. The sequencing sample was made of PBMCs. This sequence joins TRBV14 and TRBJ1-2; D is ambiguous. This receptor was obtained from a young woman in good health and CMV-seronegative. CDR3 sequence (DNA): TGTGCCAGCAGCCAAGGATTCGGGTGGTATGGCTACACCTTC. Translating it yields CASSQGFGWYGYTF.